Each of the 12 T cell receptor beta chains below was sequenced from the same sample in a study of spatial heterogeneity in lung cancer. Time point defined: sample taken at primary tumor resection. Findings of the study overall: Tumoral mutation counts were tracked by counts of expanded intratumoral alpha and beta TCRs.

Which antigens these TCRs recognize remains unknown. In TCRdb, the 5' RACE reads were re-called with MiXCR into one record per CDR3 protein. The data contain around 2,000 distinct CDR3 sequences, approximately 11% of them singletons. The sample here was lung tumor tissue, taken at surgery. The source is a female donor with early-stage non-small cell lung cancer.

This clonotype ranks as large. The CDR3 coding sequence is TGTGCCAGCTCACAGGAACAGGCAGGGGTGAGCAATCAGCCCCAGCATTTT. Its translation is CASSQEQAGVSNQPQHF. The V and J genes are TRBV18 and TRBJ1-5; D possibly corresponds to TRBD1 (6 bases). V lost 4 bases and J lost 1, with 17 bases in between. This CDR3 is built from 17 residues. Germline CDR1 and CDR2: KGHSH and LQKENI.

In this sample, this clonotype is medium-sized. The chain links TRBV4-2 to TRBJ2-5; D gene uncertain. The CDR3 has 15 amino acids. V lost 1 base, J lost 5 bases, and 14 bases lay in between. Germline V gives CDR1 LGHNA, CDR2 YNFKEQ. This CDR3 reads CASSQGASMKETQYF. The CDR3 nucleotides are TGTGCCAGCAGCCAAGGTGCCTCAATGAAGGAGACCCAGTACTTC.

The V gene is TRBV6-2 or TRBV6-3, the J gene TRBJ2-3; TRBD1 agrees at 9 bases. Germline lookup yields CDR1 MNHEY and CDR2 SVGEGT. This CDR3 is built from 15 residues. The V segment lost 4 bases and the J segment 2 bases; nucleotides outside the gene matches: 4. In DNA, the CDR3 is TGTGCCAGCAGTTTCCGGGACAGGGCCACAGATACGCAGTATTTT. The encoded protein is CASSFRDRATDTQYF.

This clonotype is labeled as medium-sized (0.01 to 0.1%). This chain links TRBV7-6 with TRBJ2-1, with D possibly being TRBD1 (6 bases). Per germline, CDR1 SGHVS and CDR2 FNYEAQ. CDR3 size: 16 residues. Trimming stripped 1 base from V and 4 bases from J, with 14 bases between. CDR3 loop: CASSLVGGEVYNEQFF. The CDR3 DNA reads TGTGCCAGCAGCTTAGTTGGGGGCGAGGTTTACAATGAGCAGTTCTTC. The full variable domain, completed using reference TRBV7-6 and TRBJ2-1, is GAGVSQSPRYKVTKRGQDVALRCDPISGHVSLYWYRQALGQGPEFLTYFNYEAQQDKSGLPNDRFSAERPEGSISTLTIQRTEQRDSAMYRCASSLVGGEVYNEQFFGPGTRLTVL.

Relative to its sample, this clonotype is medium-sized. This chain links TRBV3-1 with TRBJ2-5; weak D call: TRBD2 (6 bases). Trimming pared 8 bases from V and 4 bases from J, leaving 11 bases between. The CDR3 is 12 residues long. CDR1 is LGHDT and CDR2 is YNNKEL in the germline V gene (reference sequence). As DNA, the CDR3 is TGTGCCAGCGGACTGGGAGGAGAGACCCAGTACTTC. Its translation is CASGLGGETQYF.

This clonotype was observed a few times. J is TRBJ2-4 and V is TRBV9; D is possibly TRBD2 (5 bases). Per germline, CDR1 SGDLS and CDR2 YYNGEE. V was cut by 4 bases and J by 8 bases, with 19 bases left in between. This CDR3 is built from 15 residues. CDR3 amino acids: CASSFTPNAGDIQYF. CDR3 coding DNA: TGTGCCAGCAGCTTTACCCCCAACGCCGGGGACATTCAGTACTTC. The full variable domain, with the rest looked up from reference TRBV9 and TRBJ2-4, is DSGVTQTPKHLITATGQRVTLRCSPRSGDLSVYWYQQSLDQGLQFLIQYYNGEERAKGNILERFSAQQFPDLHSELNLSSLELGDSALYFCASSFTPNAGDIQYFGAGTRLSVL.

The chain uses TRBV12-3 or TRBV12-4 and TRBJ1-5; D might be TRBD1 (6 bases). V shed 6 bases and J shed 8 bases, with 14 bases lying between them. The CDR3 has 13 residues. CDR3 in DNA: TGTGCCAGCAGATGGGGGGCGGGGAAGCCCCAGCATTTT. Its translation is CASRWGAGKPQHF.

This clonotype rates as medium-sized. The CDR3 spells CASSAGGETQYF. The CDR3 DNA sequence: TGTGCCAGCAGCGCCGGAGGAGAGACCCAGTACTTC. The gene calls are TRBV7-6 and TRBJ2-5; tentatively, D is TRBD2 (5 bases). Trimming took 5 bases from V and 4 from J, leaving 8 bases between them. CDR3 length: 12 residues. The germline CDR1 and CDR2 sequences are SGHVS and FNYEAQ.

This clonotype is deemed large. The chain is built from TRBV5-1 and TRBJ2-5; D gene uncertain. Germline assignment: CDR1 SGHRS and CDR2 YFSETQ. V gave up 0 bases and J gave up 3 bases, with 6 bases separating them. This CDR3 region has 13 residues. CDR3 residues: CASSLGQEETQYF. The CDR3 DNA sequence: TGCGCCAGCAGCTTGGGACAAGAAGAGACCCAGTACTTC. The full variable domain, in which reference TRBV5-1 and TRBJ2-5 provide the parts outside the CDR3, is KAGVTQTPRYLIKTRGQQVTLSCSPISGHRSVSWYQQTPGQGLQFLFEYFSETQRNKGNFPGRFSGRQFSNSRSEMNVSTLELGDSALYLCASSLGQEETQYFGPGTRLLVL.

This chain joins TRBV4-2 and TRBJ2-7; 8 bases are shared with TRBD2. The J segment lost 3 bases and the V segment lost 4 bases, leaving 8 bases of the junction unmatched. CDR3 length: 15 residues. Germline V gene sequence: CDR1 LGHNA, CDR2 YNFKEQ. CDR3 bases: TGTGCCAGCAGCCCCCGGGGCGGGGGGCACTACGAGCAGTACTTC. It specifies CASSPRGGGHYEQYF.

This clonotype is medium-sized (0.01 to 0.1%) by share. The CDR3 DNA is TGTGCCAGCAGCTTAGCCCATGTGAGTTGGGACAGGTACTCCTACGAGCAGTACTTC. Translated, it gives CASSLAHVSWDRYSYEQYF. The V gene is TRBV7-2, the J gene TRBJ2-7, with TRBD1 identical over 8 bases. This CDR3 has 19 amino acids. CDR1 SGHTA and CDR2 FQGNSA come from the germline V gene. The V and J ends lost 0 bases and 0 bases, in that order; junction bases with no gene match: 13.

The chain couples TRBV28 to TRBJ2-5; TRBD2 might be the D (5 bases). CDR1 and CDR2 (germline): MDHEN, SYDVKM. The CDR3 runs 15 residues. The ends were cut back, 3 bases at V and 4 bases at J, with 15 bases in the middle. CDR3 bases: TGTGCCAGCAGTTTGGGCGGCGCCGAGGGAGAGACCCAGTACTTC. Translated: CASSLGGAEGETQYF.